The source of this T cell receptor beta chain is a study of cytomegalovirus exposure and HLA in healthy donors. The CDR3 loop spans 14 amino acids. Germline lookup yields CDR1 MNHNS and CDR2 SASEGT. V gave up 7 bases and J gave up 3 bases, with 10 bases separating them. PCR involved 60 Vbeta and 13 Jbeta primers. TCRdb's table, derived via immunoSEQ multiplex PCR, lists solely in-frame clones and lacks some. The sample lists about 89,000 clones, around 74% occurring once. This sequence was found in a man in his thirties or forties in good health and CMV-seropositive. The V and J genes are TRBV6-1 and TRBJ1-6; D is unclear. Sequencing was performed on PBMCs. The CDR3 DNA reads TGTGCCAGCAAAGGAGGTATCTATAATTCACCCCTCCACTTT. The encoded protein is CASKGGIYNSPLHF.